What follows describes a single TCR beta chain. The authors' processing: Nucleated cell counts were estimated from reference gene primer amplification. The method was immunoSEQ multiplex PCR; TCRdb's version includes in-frame clones alone and lacks a portion of them. Clone size and V and J calls were adopted from that table, with D and trimming inferred from the DNA. The repertoire holds approximately 150,000 clones, about 80% seen once, with about 1.9% in the top ten. This sample is drawn from a study of blood T cell repertoires in COVID-19. Across the whole study: Spain, Italy and the United States supplied samples that represented acute and convalescent COVID-19. PBMCs, B-cell-depleted T cells, or T cells were the source of the cDNA or gDNA that made up the material.

Germline V gene sequence: CDR1 SEHNR, CDR2 FQNEAQ (reference sequence). The length of the CDR3 is 15 residues. V was clipped by 0 bases and J by 4 bases, with 12 bases between them. The V gene is TRBV7-9, the J gene TRBJ2-5; D possibly corresponds to TRBD2 (5 bases). The clonotype was recovered from a woman older than 75 with acute or convalescent COVID-19. Sequencing used peripheral blood. CDR3 nucleotide sequence: TGTGCCAGCAGCTTAGCTGGAGGTCCAGGAGAGACCCAGTACTTC. Amino acids: CASSLAGGPGETQYF.